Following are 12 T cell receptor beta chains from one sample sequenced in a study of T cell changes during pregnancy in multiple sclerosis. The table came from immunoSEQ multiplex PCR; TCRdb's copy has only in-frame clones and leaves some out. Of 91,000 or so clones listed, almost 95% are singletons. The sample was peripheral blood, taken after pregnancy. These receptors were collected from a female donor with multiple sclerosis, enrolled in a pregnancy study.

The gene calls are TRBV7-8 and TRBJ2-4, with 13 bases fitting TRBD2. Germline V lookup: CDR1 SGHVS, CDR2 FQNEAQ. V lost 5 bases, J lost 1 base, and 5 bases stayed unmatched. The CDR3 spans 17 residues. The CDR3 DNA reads TGTGCCAGCAGCCCGTCGACTAGCGGGAGGGCCAAAAACATTCAGTACTTC. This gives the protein CASSPSTSGRAKNIQYF.

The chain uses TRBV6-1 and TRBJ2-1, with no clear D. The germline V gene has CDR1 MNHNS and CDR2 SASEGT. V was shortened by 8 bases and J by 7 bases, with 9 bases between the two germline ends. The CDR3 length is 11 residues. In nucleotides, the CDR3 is TGTGCCAGCTCTTCGGAGAATGAGCAGTTCTTC. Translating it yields CASSSENEQFF.

CDR3 loop: CASSVITSGKGYDWDTQYF. CDR3 DNA sequence: TGTGCCAGCAGCGTCATCACTAGCGGGAAAGGGTATGATTGGGATACGCAGTATTTT. The chain uses TRBV9 and TRBJ2-3, with 10 bases fitting TRBD2. Germline loops: CDR1 SGDLS, CDR2 YYNGEE. The length of the CDR3 is 19 residues. V lost 2 bases to trimming and J lost 6 bases; unmatched junction nucleotides: 18. Based on the CDR3 plus reference TRBV9 and TRBJ2-3, the full variable domain is DSGVTQTPKHLITATGQRVTLRCSPRSGDLSVYWYQQSLDQGLQFLIQYYNGEERAKGNILERFSAQQFPDLHSELNLSSLELGDSALYFCASSVITSGKGYDWDTQYFGPGTRLTVL.

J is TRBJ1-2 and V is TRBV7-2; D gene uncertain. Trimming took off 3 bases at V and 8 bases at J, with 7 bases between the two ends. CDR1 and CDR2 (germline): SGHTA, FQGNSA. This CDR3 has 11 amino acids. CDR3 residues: CASSFHRGYTF. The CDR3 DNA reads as TGTGCCAGCAGCTTCCACCGGGGCTACACCTTC.

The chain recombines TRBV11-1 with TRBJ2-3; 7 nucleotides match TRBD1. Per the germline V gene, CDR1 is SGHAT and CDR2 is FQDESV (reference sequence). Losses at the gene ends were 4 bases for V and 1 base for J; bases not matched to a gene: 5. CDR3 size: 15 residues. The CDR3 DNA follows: TGTGCCAGCAGCTCGGGGACAGCGGGCACAGATACGCAGTATTTT. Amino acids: CASSSGTAGTDTQYF.

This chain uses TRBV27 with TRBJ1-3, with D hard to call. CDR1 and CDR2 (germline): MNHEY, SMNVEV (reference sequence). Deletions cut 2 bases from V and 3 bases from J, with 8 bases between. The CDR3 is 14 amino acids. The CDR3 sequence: CASSLVGSGNTIYF. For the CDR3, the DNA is TGTGCCAGCAGTTTAGTGGGCAGTGGAAACACCATATATTTT.

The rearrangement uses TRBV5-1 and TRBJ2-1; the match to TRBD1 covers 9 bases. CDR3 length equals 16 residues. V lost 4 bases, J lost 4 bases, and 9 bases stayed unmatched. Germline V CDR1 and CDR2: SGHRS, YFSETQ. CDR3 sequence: CASSGEQGAFYNEQFF. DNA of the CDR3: TGCGCCAGCAGCGGGGAACAGGGGGCCTTTTACAATGAGCAGTTCTTC.

The CDR3 region is CASSVSGGSTDTQYF. The CDR3 coding sequence is TGTGCCAGCAGCGTCAGCGGGGGGAGCACAGATACGCAGTATTTT. This chain joins TRBV7-9 and TRBJ2-3, with 9 bases lining up with TRBD2. CDR1 and CDR2 from the germline V gene are SEHNR and FQNEAQ (reference sequence). CDR3 size: 15 residues. V lost 5 bases and J lost 0; bases outside the gene matches: 3.

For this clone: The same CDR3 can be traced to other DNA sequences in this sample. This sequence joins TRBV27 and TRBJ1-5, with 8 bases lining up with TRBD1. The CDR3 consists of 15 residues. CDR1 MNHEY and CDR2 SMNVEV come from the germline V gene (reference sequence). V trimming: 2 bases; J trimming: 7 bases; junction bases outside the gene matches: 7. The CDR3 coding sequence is TGTGCCAGCAGTTTAGGACAGGGTTTTCGGCAGCCCCAGCATTTT. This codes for CASSLGQGFRQPQHF.

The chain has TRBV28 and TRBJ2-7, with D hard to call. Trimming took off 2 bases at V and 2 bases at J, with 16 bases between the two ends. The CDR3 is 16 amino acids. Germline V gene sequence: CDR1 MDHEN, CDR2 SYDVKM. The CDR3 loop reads CASSLRTRLRPYEQYF. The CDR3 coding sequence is TGTGCCAGCAGTTTAAGAACCAGGCTAAGACCCTACGAGCAGTACTTC.

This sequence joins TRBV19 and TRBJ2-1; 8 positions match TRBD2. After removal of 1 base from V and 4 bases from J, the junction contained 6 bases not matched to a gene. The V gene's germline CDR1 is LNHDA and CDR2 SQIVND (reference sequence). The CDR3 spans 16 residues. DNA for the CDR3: TGTGCCAGTAGTATAGTACTAGCGGCCACATACAATGAGCAGTTCTTC. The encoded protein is CASSIVLAATYNEQFF.

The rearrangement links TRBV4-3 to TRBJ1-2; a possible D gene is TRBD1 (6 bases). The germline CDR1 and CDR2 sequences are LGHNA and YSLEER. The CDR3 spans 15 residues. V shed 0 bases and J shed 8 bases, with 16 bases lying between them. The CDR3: CASSQDLIRGGGYTF. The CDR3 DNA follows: TGCGCCAGCAGCCAAGATTTAATTCGGGGGGGCGGCTACACCTTC.